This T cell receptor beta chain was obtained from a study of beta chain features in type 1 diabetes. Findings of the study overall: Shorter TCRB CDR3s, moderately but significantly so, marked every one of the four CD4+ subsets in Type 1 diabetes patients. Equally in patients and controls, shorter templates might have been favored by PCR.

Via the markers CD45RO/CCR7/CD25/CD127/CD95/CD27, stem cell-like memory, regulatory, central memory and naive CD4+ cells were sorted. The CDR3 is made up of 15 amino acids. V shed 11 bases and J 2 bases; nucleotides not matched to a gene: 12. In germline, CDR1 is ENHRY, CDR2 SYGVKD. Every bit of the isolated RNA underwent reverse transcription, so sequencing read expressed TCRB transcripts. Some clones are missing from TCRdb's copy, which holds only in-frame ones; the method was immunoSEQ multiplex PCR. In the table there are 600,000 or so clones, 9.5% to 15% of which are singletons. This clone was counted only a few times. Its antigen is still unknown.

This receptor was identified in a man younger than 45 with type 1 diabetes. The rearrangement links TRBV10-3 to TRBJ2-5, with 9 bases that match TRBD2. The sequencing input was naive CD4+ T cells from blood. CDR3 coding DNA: TGTGCCGTCTCCGCGTCTAGCGGGGCTCAAGAGACCCAGTACTTC. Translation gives CAVSASSGAQETQYF.